This T cell receptor beta chain was observed in a study of blood T cells in healthy people across ages. A second PCR of about 6 to 12 cycles used a sample-barcoded 5' primer and a J-beta primer mix. MiXCR, applied by TCRdb to the 5' RACE reads, yields one record per CDR3 protein. Of 800,000 to 950,000 distinct CDR3 sequences listed, roughly 28% are singletons. Per the germline V gene, CDR1 is PRHDT and CDR2 is FYEKMQ (reference sequence). V was clipped by 5 bases and J by 2 bases; unmatched bases: 15. This CDR3 is built from 21 residues. This clonotype was counted only a few times. The data also belong to a second study, concerning T cells of mothers and their children. That paper notes: A slight, non-significant increase in overlap was found for related mother-child pairs relative to unrelated pairs.

This clonotype originated in a woman in her forties in good health. What was sequenced was blood. This chain uses TRBV13 with TRBJ2-6, with TRBD2 identical over 13 bases. The CDR3 nucleotides read TGTGCCAGCAGCCCCACTAGCGGGGGGGCCCCCGGACTAACTGGGGCCAACGTCCTGACTTTC. It specifies CASSPTSGGAPGLTGANVLTF.